The next 21 T cell receptor beta chains were all read from a single sample in a study of neoadjuvant anti-PD-1 for oral cavity cancer. The assay was immunoSEQ multiplex PCR, and TCRdb's table has in-frame clones only and misses some. The repertoire holds 30,000 to 35,000 clones, about 86% seen once, with 3.5% in the top ten. The sequences come from PBMCs, collected before nivolumab (anti-PD-1) treatment. These receptors all come from a person aged 35-79 years with oral cavity squamous cell carcinoma.

The chain recombines TRBV30 with TRBJ2-7; no firm D call. This CDR3 has 12 residues. The V gene's germline CDR1 is GTSNPN and CDR2 SVGIG (reference sequence). Trimming removed 0 bases at V and 1 base at J, with 4 bases between. CDR3 bases: TGTGCCTGGAGTGTACTTTCCTACGAGCAGTACTTC. It translates to CAWSVLSYEQYF.

The rearrangement links TRBV27 to TRBJ1-6, with no clear D. The CDR3 sequence is 17 residues long. V lost 5 bases and J 0 bases, leaving 14 bases between the germline ends. The germline V gene has CDR1 MNHEY and CDR2 SMNVEV (reference sequence). The CDR3 DNA reads as TGTGCCAGCAGTCTAAGGACGGTCAGCTCCTATAATTCACCCCTCCACTTT. It codes for CASSLRTVSSYNSPLHF.

The chain recombines TRBV10-3 with TRBJ2-7; tentatively, D is TRBD2 (6 bases). CDR3 size: 15 residues. V lost 3 bases, J lost 7 bases, and 19 bases lay in between. Per germline, CDR1 ENHRY and CDR2 SYGVKD. Here the CDR3 reads CAISELGGEPEEQYF. DNA for the CDR3: TGTGCCATCAGTGAACTGGGCGGGGAACCTGAAGAGCAGTACTTC.

This chain uses TRBV10-3 with TRBJ2-3, with TRBD2 matching over 9 bases. J gave up 6 bases and V 2 bases, and 9 bases lay outside the gene matches. The CDR3 covers 16 residues. CDR1 and CDR2 (germline): ENHRY, SYGVKD. CDR3 region: CAISESGRGGFDTQYF. CDR3 DNA sequence: TGTGCCATCAGTGAGAGTGGGCGGGGGGGCTTCGATACGCAGTATTTT.

The chain has TRBV28 and TRBJ1-1; 7 positions match TRBD1. Germline CDR1 MDHEN, CDR2 SYDVKM. V shed 3 bases and J 11 bases; nucleotides not matched to a gene: 9. This CDR3 comprises 13 residues. The DNA for the CDR3 is TGTGCCAGCAGTTTTTCGGGACAGCCCGGCGCTTTCTTT. Protein product: CASSFSGQPGAFF. Full variable domain (rest looked up from reference TRBV28 and TRBJ1-1): DVKVTQSSRYLVKRTGEKVFLECVQDMDHENMFWYRQDPGLGLRLIYFSYDVKMKEKGDIPEGYSVSREKKERFSLILESASTNQTSMYLCASSFSGQPGAFFGQGTRLTVV.

This clone was observed a few times. The rearrangement joins TRBV7-3 to TRBJ1-4; D might be TRBD1 (5 bases). The length of the CDR3 is 13 residues. Trimming removed 5 bases at V and 1 base at J, with 5 bases between. Germline CDR1 reads SGHTA; CDR2 reads FQGTGA. This chain's CDR3 is CASSRGTNEKLFF. As DNA, the CDR3 is TGTGCCAGCAGCAGGGGAACTAATGAAAAACTGTTTTTT.

Only a few counts were recorded for this clone. V gene TRBV10-3 combines with J gene TRBJ1-2; D is uncertain. Trimming removed 6 bases from V and 8 bases from J, with 16 bases in between. The CDR3 loop spans 13 amino acids. Looked up from germline, CDR1 is ENHRY and CDR2 is SYGVKD. The CDR3 sequence: CAISYGPEEGYTF. Here the CDR3 DNA reads TGTGCCATCAGCTACGGACCGGAAGAGGGCTACACCTTC.

Worth noting for this clone: One end of the junction fails to match germline, which may point to a read error. The CDR3 sequence: CASSEFWQSSQPQHF. DNA of the CDR3: TGTGCCAGCAGTGAATTCTGGCAGAGCAGTCAGCCCCAGCATTTT. The V gene is TRBV6-1, the J gene TRBJ1-5; no clear D. Germline V gene sequence: CDR1 MNHNS, CDR2 SASEGT. This CDR3 contains 15 residues.

This chain uses TRBV30 with TRBJ1-2, with 8 bases identical to TRBD1. The CDR3 loop spans 13 amino acids. V was pared by 0 bases and J by 7 bases, with 4 bases of the junction left unmatched. Germline V gives CDR1 GTSNPN, CDR2 SVGIG (reference sequence). The CDR3 is CAWSVGQGVGYTF. The CDR3 DNA is TGTGCCTGGAGTGTCGGACAGGGCGTTGGCTACACCTTC.

V usage is TRBV4-1 and J usage is TRBJ1-6, with no clear D. V was clipped by 0 bases and J by 4 bases, with 7 bases between them. Germline V lookup: CDR1 MGHRA, CDR2 YSYEKL. This CDR3 has 15 residues. CDR3 DNA sequence: TGCGCCAGCAGCCAAGAAAGACGGTATAATTCACCCCTCCACTTT. Encoded protein: CASSQERRYNSPLHF.

The chain couples TRBV25-1 to TRBJ1-1; D is unresolved. The V gene lost 2 bases and the J gene lost 0 bases, with 4 bases spanning the gap. Germline-derived CDR1 and CDR2 are MGHDK and SYGVNS. This CDR3 contains 13 residues. This chain's CDR3 is CASSEHVNTEAFF. CDR3 in DNA: TGTGCCAGCAGTGAACATGTGAACACTGAAGCTTTCTTT.

This chain links TRBV25-1 with TRBJ1-2; D may be TRBD1 (6 bases). The V and J ends lost 3 bases and 5 bases respectively, with 16 bases between them. The CDR3 sequence is 15 residues long. Looked up from germline, CDR1 is MGHDK and CDR2 is SYGVNS. This CDR3 is CASSDYTGRAYGYTF. CDR3 in DNA: TGTGCCAGCAGTGACTACACAGGGAGAGCATATGGCTACACCTTC.

This clone has only a few counts. The chain is built from TRBV15 and TRBJ1-5, with D unclear. Per germline, CDR1 LNHNV and CDR2 YYDKDF (reference sequence). The CDR3 runs to 14 residues. V lost 1 base, J lost 4 bases, and 8 bases lay in between. Written as DNA, the CDR3 is TGTGCCACCAGCAGAGGGGCAAGAAATCAGCCCCAGCATTTT. It translates to CATSRGARNQPQHF.

The rearrangement links TRBV19 to TRBJ1-5, with unresolved D. The V gene lost 9 bases and the J gene lost 2 bases, with 17 bases spanning the gap. The CDR3 has 15 residues. CDR1 is LNHDA, CDR2 SQIVND, per germline (reference sequence). Here the CDR3 DNA reads TGTGCCAGCCATAGGCGGGGAAAGGGCAATCAGCCCCAGCATTTT. Protein product: CASHRRGKGNQPQHF.

This rearrangement joins TRBV5-1 to TRBJ2-7, with 7 nucleotides matching TRBD1. The V gene's germline CDR1 is SGHRS and CDR2 YFSETQ. The CDR3 runs to 15 residues. Losses at the gene ends were 3 bases for V and 2 bases for J; bases not matched to a gene: 8. The CDR3 protein is CASSSLGDSTYEQYF. CDR3 coding DNA: TGCGCCAGCAGCTCGTTGGGGGACAGCACCTACGAGCAGTACTTC.

The chain links TRBV4-3 to TRBJ2-1; 9 bases are shared with TRBD1. Trimming cost V 3 bases and J 7 bases; bases outside gene matches: 7. CDR3 length: 15 amino acids. Germline CDR1 and CDR2: LGHNA and YSLEER. CDR3 amino acids: CASSQYTGQGNEQFF. DNA for the CDR3: TGCGCCAGCAGCCAGTATACGGGACAGGGTAATGAGCAGTTCTTC.

This chain connects TRBV29-1 to TRBJ2-6, with a tentative D call TRBD2 (7 bases). Between the trimmed V and J ends, which lost 3 bases and 9 bases, there was a span of 15 bases. This CDR3 spans 14 amino acids. Germline CDR1 and CDR2: SQVTM and ANQGSEA. The DNA of the CDR3 is TGCAGCGTTGAGGGAGGGACAAAAGACAACGTCCTGACTTTC. Translating it yields CSVEGGTKDNVLTF.

This chain links TRBV7-6 with TRBJ2-7; TRBD2 aligns across 11 bases. Unmatched junction bases numbered 1, after V lost 1 base and J lost 2 bases. From germline, CDR1 is SGHVS and CDR2 FNYEAQ. This CDR3 region has 15 residues. The CDR3 reads CASSLGSGGAYEQYF. In DNA form, the CDR3 reads TGTGCCAGCAGCTTAGGTAGCGGGGGGGCCTACGAGCAGTACTTC.

The table lists this clone with a count of one. This chain links TRBV2 with TRBJ1-2; D remains ambiguous. Trimming stripped 8 bases from V and 0 bases from J, with 16 bases between. CDR3 length: 15 residues. The germline V gene has CDR1 SNHLY and CDR2 FYNNEI. The CDR3, as DNA: TGTGCCAGCTTTCGGACGGGATCAGCTAACTATGGCTACACCTTC. This encodes CASFRTGSANYGYTF.

The genes are TRBV6-1 and TRBJ1-6; D is undetermined. V lost 5 bases and J 10 bases, leaving 15 bases between the germline ends. The CDR3 runs to 14 residues. CDR1 is MNHNS and CDR2 is SASEGT in the germline V gene. The CDR3 sequence is CASSPALTESPLHF. The CDR3 nucleotides are TGTGCCAGCAGTCCGGCGCTGACGGAGTCACCCCTCCACTTT.

The chain has TRBV5-1 and TRBJ2-3; D possibly corresponds to TRBD2 (6 bases). V lost 4 bases, J lost 6 bases, and 21 bases lay in between. The CDR3 has 16 amino acids. Looked up from germline, CDR1 is SGHRS and CDR2 is YFSETQ. The CDR3 nucleotides are TGCGCCAGCAGCCGGGGGACTTCCACCCCGGTTGATACGCAGTATTTT. This translates into CASSRGTSTPVDTQYF.